The TCR beta chain described here comes from a study of cytomegalovirus exposure and HLA in healthy donors. Worth noting for this clone: Its target is not known.

General study results and limits: Reports showed the classifier diagnosing cytomegalovirus status with high specificity and sensitivity. Most TCR sequences proved rare, with some public TCRs found in many donors. Several of the most significant clusters appeared, in a later analysis, to be linked to common viral pathogens.

A multiplex PCR was run with 60 Vbeta primers and 13 Jbeta primers. The data were produced by immunoSEQ multiplex PCR, yet TCRdb's version contains in-frame clones alone and is incomplete. The sample yields about 150,000 clones, 80% seen once. The germline V gene encodes CDR1 SGHDT and CDR2 YYEEEE. V gave up 2 bases and J gave up 3 bases; unmatched junction bases: 3. CDR3 length equals 15 residues. The genes are TRBV5-6 and TRBJ2-2, with TRBD1 matching over 8 bases. The sample consisted of PBMCs. This sequence originates from a woman aged 40 to 50 in good health and CMV-seronegative. CDR3 loop: CASSFRQGHTGELFF. CDR3 nucleotides: TGTGCCAGCAGCTTCCGACAGGGGCACACCGGGGAGCTGTTTTTT.